This T cell receptor beta chain was sequenced in a study of technical replicates of blood from a few donors (dated by TCRdb to the late 2010s). The CDR3 starts with the cysteine, ends with the phenylalanine, and has 16 residues. Only the CDR3 region is kept as DNA, spanning 48 bases read in frame from base 1. Looking up the germline V gene (reference sequence) yields CDR1 GTSNPN and CDR2 SVGIG. Deletion took 0 bases off V and 6 bases off J, with a span of 15 bases between the germline ends. This clone was seen just once. Its antigen is unknown. One base away there is no much larger clone; base qualities are not given. Library creation used the immunoSEQ multiplex PCR assay. The table was pulled from immuneACCESS by TCRdb, which kept in-frame rearrangements only. Such tables lose some clones; where checked, under half of the loss comes from unresolved V genes, and the rest has no known cause. In all, the sample holds tens of thousands of clones, and 80% to 95% of those were seen once. The top ten clones comprise 3% to 5% of the sample.

Sample: PBMCs. The receptor was derived from a human donor in good health. Some clones in this sample may be carry-over from other donors' samples. The rearranged chain carries TRBV30 and TRBJ1-6; the D gene identity is not certain. The CDR3 reads as follows: CAWSVLPTRINSPLHF. The nucleotide sequence is given as TGTGCCTGGAGTGTTCTCCCAACGCGGATTAATTCACCCCTCCACTTT.